The 2 T cell receptor beta chains below all came from one sample that was sequenced in a study of cytomegalovirus exposure and HLA in healthy donors (dated by TCRdb to about 2017). Libraries were made using the immunoSEQ multiplex PCR assay. The multiplex PCR relied on a mix of 60 forward primers for TCR Vbeta segments and 13 reverse primers for TCR Jbeta segments. TCRdb obtained this table from immuneACCESS and retained in-frame rearrangements with V and J assigned. These tables miss some clones; where compared with another copy, unresolved V genes account for less than half of the shortfall, and the remainder is unexplained. The sample table lists about 150,000 clones, around 80% of them with a count of one. Approximately 2.1% of the sample comes from the top ten. Sequences were obtained from PBMCs. These receptors were collected from a man aged 25-40 years in good health and CMV-seronegative.

This clone was seen more than once but under ten times. Written as DNA, the CDR3 is TGCGCCAGCAGTGACACAGGGGCGATTTACAATGAGCAGTTCTTC. Its protein is CASSDTGAIYNEQFF. This chain connects TRBV10-2 to TRBJ2-1; 7 bases line up with TRBD1. CDR3 size: 15 residues. Germline V gene data show CDR1 as WSHSY and CDR2 as SAAADI. V lost 3 bases, J lost 4 bases, and 6 bases stayed unmatched.

This chain uses TRBV28 with TRBJ1-3; a weak D match, TRBD1 (5 bases). The germline V and J ends were trimmed by 4 bases and 3 bases, with 10 bases remaining between them. The germline V gene has CDR1 MDHEN and CDR2 SYDVKM. This CDR3 has 14 residues. Here the CDR3 reads CASSWRGIGNTIYF. Written as DNA, the CDR3 is TGTGCCAGCAGTTGGAGGGGCATTGGAAACACCATATATTTT.